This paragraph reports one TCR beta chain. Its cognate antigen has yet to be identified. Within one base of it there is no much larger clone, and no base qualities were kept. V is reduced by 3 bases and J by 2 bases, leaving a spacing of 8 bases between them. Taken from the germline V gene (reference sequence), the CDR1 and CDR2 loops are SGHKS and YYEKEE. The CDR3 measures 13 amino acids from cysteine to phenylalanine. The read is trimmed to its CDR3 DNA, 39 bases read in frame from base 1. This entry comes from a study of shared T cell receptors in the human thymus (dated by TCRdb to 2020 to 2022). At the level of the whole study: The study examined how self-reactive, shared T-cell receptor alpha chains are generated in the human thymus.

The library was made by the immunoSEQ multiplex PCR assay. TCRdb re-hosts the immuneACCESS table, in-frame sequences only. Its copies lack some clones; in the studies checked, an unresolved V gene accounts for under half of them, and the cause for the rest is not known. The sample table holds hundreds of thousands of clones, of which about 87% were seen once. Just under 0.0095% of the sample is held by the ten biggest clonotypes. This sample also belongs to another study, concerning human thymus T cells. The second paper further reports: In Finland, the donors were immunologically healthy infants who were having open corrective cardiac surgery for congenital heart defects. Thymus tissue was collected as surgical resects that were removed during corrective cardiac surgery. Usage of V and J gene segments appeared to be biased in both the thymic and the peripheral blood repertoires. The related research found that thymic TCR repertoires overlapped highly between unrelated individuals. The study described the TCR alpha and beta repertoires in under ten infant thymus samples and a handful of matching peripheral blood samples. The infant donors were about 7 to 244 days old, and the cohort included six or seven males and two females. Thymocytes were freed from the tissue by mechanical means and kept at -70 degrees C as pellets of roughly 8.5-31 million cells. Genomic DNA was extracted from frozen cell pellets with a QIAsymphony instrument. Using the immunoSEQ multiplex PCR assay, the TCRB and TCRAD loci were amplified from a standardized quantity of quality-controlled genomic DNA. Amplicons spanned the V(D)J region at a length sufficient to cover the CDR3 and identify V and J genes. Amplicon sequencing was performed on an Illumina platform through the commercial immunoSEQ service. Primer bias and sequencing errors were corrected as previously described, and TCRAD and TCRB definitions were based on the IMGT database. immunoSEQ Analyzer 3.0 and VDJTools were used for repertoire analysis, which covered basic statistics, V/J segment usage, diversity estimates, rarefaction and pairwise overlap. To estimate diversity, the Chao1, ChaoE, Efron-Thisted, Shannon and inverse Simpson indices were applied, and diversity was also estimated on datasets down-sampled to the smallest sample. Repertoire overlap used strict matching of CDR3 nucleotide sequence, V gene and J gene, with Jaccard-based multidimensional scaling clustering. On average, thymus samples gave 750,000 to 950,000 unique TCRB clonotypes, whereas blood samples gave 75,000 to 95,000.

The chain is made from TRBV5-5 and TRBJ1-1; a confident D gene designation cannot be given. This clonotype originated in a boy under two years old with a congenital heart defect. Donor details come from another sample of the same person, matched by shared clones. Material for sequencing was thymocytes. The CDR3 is CASSSTLNTEAFF. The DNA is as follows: TGTGCCAGCAGCTCGACACTTAACACTGAAGCTTTCTTT.